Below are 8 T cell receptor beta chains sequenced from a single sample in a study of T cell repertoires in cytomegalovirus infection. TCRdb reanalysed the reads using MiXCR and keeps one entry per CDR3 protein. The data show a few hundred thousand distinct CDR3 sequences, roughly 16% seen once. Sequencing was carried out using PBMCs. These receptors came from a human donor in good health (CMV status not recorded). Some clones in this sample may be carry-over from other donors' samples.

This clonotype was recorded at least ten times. The CDR3 region is CASGGGQPQHF. In DNA, the CDR3 is TGTGCTAGTGGTGGGGGTCAGCCCCAGCATTTT. The genes are TRBV12-5 and TRBJ1-5; weak D call: TRBD1 (5 bases). The V end lost 5 bases, the J end lost 6 bases, and 5 bases lay between the germline ends. The length of the CDR3 is 11 residues. Germline V lookup: CDR1 LGHNT, CDR2 FRNRAP.

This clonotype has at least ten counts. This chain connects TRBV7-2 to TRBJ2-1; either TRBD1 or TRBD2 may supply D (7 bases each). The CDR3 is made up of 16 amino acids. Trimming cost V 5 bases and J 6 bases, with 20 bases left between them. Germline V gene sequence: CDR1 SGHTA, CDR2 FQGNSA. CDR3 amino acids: CASSRRRQGGVNEQFF. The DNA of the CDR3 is TGTGCCAGCAGCCGGAGACGACAGGGAGGGGTCAATGAGCAGTTCTTC.

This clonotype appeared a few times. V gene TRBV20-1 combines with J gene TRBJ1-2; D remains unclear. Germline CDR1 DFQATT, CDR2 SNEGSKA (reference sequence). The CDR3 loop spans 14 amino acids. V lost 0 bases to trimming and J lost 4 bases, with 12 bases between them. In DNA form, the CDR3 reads TGCAGTGCTAGAGATTCCGGAACTTCCTATGGCTACACCTTC. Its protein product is CSARDSGTSYGYTF.

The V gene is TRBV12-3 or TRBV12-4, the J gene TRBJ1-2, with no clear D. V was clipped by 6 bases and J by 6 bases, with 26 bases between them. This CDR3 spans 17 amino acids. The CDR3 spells CASSPIPGTASGDGYTF. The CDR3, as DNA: TGTGCCAGCAGCCCAATTCCCGGAACGGCGAGTGGAGATGGCTACACCTTC.

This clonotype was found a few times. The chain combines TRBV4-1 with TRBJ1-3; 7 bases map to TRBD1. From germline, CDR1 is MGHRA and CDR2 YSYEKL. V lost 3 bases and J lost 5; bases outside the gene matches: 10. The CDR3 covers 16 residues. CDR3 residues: CASSQITKDRRNTIYF. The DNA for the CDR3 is TGCGCCAGCAGCCAGATCACAAAGGACAGGAGAAACACCATATATTTT.

The DNA of the CDR3 is TGCGCCAGCAGCCAAGTCGGTCTCGTTGTTAATTCACCCCTCCACTTT. Its translation is CASSQVGLVVNSPLHF. The chain employs TRBV4-1 and TRBJ1-6; no clear D gene. V dropped 1 base and J dropped 6 bases, with 13 bases sitting between them. CDR3 length equals 16 residues. In germline, CDR1 is MGHRA, CDR2 YSYEKL.

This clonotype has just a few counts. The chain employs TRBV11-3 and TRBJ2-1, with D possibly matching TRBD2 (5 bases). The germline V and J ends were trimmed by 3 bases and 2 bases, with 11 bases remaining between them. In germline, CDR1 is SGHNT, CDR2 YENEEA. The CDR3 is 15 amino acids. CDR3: CASSFGEEPYNEQFF. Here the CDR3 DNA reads TGTGCCAGCAGCTTCGGGGAAGAACCCTACAATGAGCAGTTCTTC. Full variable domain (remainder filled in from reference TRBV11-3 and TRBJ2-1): EAGVVQSPRYKIIEKKQPVAFWCNPISGHNTLYWYLQNLGQGPELLIRYENEEAVDDSQLPKDRFSAERLKGVDSTLKIQPAELGDSAVYLCASSFGEEPYNEQFFGPGTRLTVL.

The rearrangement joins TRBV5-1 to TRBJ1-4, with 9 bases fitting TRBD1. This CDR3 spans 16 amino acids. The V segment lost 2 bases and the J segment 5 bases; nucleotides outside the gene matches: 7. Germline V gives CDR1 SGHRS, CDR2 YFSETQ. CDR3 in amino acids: CASSLTGGAGNEKLFF. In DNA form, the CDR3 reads TGCGCCAGCAGCTTAACAGGGGGCGCGGGAAATGAAAAACTGTTTTTT.